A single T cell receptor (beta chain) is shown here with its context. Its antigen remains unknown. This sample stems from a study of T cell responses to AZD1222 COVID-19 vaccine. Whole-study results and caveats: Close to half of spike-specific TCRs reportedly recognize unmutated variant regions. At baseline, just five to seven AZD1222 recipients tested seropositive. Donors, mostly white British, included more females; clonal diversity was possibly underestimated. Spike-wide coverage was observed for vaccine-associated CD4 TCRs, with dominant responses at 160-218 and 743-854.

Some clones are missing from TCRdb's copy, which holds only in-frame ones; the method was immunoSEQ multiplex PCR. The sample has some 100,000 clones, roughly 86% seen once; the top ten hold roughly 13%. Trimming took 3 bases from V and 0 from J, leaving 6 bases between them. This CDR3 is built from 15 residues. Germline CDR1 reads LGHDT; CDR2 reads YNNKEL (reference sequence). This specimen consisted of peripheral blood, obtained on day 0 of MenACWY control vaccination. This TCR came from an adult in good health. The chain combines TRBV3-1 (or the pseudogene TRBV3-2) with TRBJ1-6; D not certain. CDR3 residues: CASSQILSYNSPLHF. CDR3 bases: TGTGCCAGCAGCCAGATCCTCTCCTATAATTCACCCCTCCACTTT.